What follows are 9 T cell receptor beta chains derived from one specimen sequenced in a study of cytomegalovirus exposure and HLA in healthy donors. In the PCR, 60 Vbeta and 13 Jbeta primers were used. Some clones are missing from TCRdb's copy, which holds only in-frame ones; the method was immunoSEQ multiplex PCR. This table holds approximately 100,000 clones, around 79% found once. The sequencing input was PBMCs. All receptors come from a woman in her thirties or forties in good health and CMV-seronegative.

The V and J genes are TRBV5-1 and TRBJ2-5, with TRBD2 as a possible D gene (9 bases). TRBJ2-7 explains the end of the DNA better; the J call may be wrong. The CDR3 is made up of 15 amino acids. Germline V lookup: CDR1 SGHRS, CDR2 YFSETQ. This CDR3 is CASRAGGQATYEQYF. For the CDR3, the DNA is TGCGCCAGCAGAGCGGGGGGACAGGCTACCTACGAGCAGTACTTC.

This clone was observed a few times. This chain uses TRBV19 with TRBJ2-7; D is undetermined. The germline V and J ends were trimmed by 8 bases and 4 bases, with 21 bases remaining between them. CDR3 size: 15 residues. The V gene's germline CDR1 is LNHDA and CDR2 SQIVND (reference sequence). CDR3 sequence (DNA): TGTGCCAGTTCTCTCTCGTCCCTTACTGCTTACGAGCAGTACTTC. Amino acid sequence: CASSLSSLTAYEQYF.

This clone appeared a few times. The rearrangement uses TRBV5-1 and TRBJ2-5; no definite D call. Germline-derived CDR1 and CDR2 are SGHRS and YFSETQ. The CDR3 runs to 15 residues. V was cut by 4 bases and J by 0 bases, with 13 bases left in between. The CDR3 loop reads CASSPGAVNQETQYF. The CDR3 nucleotides read TGCGCCAGCAGCCCGGGTGCGGTCAACCAAGAGACCCAGTACTTC.

The chain recombines TRBV30 with TRBJ1-6; no clear D gene. This CDR3 has 14 amino acids. Germline V gene data show CDR1 as GTSNPN and CDR2 as SVGIG (reference sequence). The ends were cut back, 3 bases at V and 8 bases at J, with 14 bases in the middle. In DNA, the CDR3 is TGTGCCTGGAGGTTCGGGGTGTCGCATTCACCCCTCCACTTT. The encoded protein is CAWRFGVSHSPLHF.

Remarks on this clone: A junction end diverges from the germline sequence, so it may reflect a read error. The J gene is TRBJ2-1, the V gene TRBV7-9, with TRBD2 identical over 12 bases. The CDR3 is 16 amino acids. CDR1 SEHNR and CDR2 FQNEAQ come from the germline V gene (reference sequence). The CDR3 loop is CSSSLSLLAGGNEQFF. In nucleotides, the CDR3 is TGTTCCAGCAGCTTATCTTTACTAGCGGGGGGCAATGAGCAGTTCTTC.

The rearrangement uses TRBV7-9 and TRBJ2-1, with 14 positions matching TRBD2. Germline lookup yields CDR1 SEHNR and CDR2 FQNEAQ (reference sequence). This CDR3 spans 16 amino acids. With V trimmed by 3 bases and J by 9 bases, 7 bases remained unmatched. The CDR3 DNA sequence: TGTGCCAGCAGCTTGAGACTAGCGGGAGGGCCTAGTGAGCAGTTCTTC. As protein: CASSLRLAGGPSEQFF.

The chain links TRBV7-8 to TRBJ1-5, with D possibly being TRBD1 (6 bases). The V gene's germline CDR1 is SGHVS and CDR2 FQNEAQ. This CDR3 spans 13 amino acids. The germline V and J ends were trimmed by 3 bases and 4 bases, with 7 bases remaining between them. The chain's CDR3 is CASSFDRNQPQHF. CDR3 bases: TGTGCCAGCAGCTTTGACAGGAATCAGCCCCAGCATTTT.

This clone appeared a few times. This chain links TRBV5-6 with TRBJ1-4; TRBD1 is a possible D gene (6 bases). The V end lost 0 bases, the J end lost 5 bases, and 14 bases lay between the germline ends. The CDR3 consists of 16 residues. CDR1 is SGHDT and CDR2 is YYEEEE in the germline V gene. The CDR3 region has the DNA TGTGCCAGCAGCTTGGGCTCCGGGACACCCAATGAAAAACTGTTTTTT. Amino acids: CASSLGSGTPNEKLFF. Filled out from reference TRBV5-6 and TRBJ1-4, the complete variable domain reads DAGVTQSPTHLIKTRGQQVTLRCSPKSGHDTVSWYQQALGQGPQFIFQYYEEEERQRGNFPDRFSGHQFPNYSSELNVNALLLGDSALYLCASSLGSGTPNEKLFFGSGTQLSVL.

This clone showed up just a few times. This sequence joins TRBV6-5 and TRBJ1-2, with 9 positions matching TRBD1. The V segment lost 2 bases and the J segment 6 bases; nucleotides outside the gene matches: 1. The CDR3 covers 13 residues. Germline V lookup: CDR1 MNHEY, CDR2 SVGAGI. Here the CDR3 reads CASSYGTGNGYTF. The DNA for the CDR3 is TGTGCCAGCAGTTACGGGACAGGGAATGGCTACACCTTC.